The sequence of this T cell receptor beta chain was determined in a study of cytomegalovirus exposure and HLA in healthy donors. This clone was detected a few times. Antigen specificity is unknown. Amplification used 60 Vbeta primers and 13 Jbeta primers. TCRdb's table, derived via immunoSEQ multiplex PCR, lists solely in-frame clones and lacks some. The repertoire holds under 250,000 clones, with more than 75% as singletons. Participants comprised healthy donors of bone marrow. Study findings and constraints: Available immune exposure information covered CMV serostatus only. In a later analysis, CMV-associated beta chains were mostly HLA-associated, it appeared. Certain indistinguishable V segments, among them TRBV6-2 and TRBV6-3, were excluded.

Unmatched junction bases numbered 11, after V lost 3 bases and J lost 2 bases. This CDR3 has 17 amino acids. Per the germline V gene, CDR1 is LNHNV and CDR2 is YYDKDF (reference sequence). Sequencing used PBMCs. This sequence was found in a girl aged 2-10 years in good health and CMV-seronegative. The J gene is TRBJ2-5, the V gene TRBV15; 8 bases fit TRBD1. The CDR3 loop is CATSSLRDRGLQETQYF. CDR3 in DNA: TGTGCCACCAGCAGCCTCAGAGACAGGGGACTTCAAGAGACCCAGTACTTC.